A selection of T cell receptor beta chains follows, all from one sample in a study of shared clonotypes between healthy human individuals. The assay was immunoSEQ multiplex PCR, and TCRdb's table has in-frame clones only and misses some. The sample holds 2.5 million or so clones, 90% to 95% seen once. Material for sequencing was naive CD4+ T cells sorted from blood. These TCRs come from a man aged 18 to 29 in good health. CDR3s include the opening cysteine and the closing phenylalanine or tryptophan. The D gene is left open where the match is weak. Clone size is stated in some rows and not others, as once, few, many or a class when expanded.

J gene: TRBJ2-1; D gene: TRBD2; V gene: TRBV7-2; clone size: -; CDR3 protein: CASSLRGTSGYNEQFF; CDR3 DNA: TGTGCCAGCAGCTTAAGGGGGACTAGCGGATACAATGAGCAGTTCTTC
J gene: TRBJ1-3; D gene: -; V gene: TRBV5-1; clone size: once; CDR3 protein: CASSPRGSEGNTIYF; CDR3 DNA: TGCGCCAGCAGCCCCAGGGGTTCGGAAGGAAACACCATATATTTT
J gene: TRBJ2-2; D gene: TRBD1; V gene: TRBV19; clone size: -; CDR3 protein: CASRDRVDTGELFF; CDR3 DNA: TGTGCCAGTAGGGACAGGGTCGACACCGGGGAGCTGTTTTTT
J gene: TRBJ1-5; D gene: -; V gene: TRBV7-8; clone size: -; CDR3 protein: CASSLSGLPERVEQPQHF; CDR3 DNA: TGTGCCAGCAGCCTGTCTGGGTTACCAGAGAGGGTAGAACAGCCCCAGCATTTT
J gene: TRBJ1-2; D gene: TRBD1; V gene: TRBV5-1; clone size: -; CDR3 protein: CASSFRTGQWNYGYTF; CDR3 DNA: TGCGCCAGCAGCTTCCGGACGGGACAGTGGAACTATGGCTACACCTTC
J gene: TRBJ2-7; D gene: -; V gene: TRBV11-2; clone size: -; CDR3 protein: CASRSRRDPTYDEQYF; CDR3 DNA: TGTGCCAGCAGGAGTCGTCGGGACCCGACCTACGACGAGCAGTACTTC
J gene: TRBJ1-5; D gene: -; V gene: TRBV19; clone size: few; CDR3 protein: CATGTPYSNQPQHF; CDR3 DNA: TGTGCCACTGGGACACCCTATAGCAATCAGCCCCAGCATTTT
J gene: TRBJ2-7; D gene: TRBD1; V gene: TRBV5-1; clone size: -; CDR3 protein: CASSGTVSSYEQYF; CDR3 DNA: TGCGCCAGCAGCGGGACAGTCAGCTCCTACGAGCAGTACTTC
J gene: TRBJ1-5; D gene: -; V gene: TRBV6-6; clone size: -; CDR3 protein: CASSYVEGSPQHF; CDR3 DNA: TGTGCCAGCAGTTACGTCGAGGGTTCGCCCCAGCATTTT
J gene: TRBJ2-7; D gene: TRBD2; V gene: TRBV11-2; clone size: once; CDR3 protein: CASSLAPLASSYEQYF; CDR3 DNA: TGTGCCAGCAGCTTAGCCCCACTAGCGAGTTCCTACGAGCAGTACTTC
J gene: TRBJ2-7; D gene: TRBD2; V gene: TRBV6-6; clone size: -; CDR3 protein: CASDNPAAGGTYEQYF; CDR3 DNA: TGTGCCAGCGACAACCCGGCTGCGGGGGGCACCTACGAGCAGTACTTC
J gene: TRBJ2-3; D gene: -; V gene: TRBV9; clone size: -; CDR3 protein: CASGPDGTDTQYF; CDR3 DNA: TGTGCCAGCGGGCCAGATGGCACAGATACGCAGTATTTT
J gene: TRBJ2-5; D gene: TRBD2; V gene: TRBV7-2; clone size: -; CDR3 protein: CASSLGIGGAQETQYF; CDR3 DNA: TGTGCCAGCAGCTTAGGTATCGGGGGGGCCCAAGAGACCCAGTACTTC
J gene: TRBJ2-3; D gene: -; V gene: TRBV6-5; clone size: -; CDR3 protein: CASSYSSGNVKGTQYF; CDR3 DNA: TGTGCCAGCAGTTACTCTTCAGGCAATGTTAAGGGTACGCAGTATTTT
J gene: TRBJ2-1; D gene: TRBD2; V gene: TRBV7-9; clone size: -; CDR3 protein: CASSFAGGNEQFF; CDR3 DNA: TGTGCCAGCAGCTTCGCGGGGGGCAATGAGCAGTTCTTC
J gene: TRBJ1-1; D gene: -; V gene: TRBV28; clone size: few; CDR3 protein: CASSLPGTGTEAFF; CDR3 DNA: TGTGCCAGCAGCCTCCCAGGAACCGGGACCGAAGCTTTCTTT
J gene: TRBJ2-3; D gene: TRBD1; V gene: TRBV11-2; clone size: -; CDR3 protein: CASSLEGTGGGDTQYF; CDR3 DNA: TGTGCCAGCAGCTTAGAGGGGACAGGGGGCGGTGATACGCAGTATTTT
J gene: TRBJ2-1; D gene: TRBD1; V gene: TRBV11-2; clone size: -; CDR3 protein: CASTRTGPQFF; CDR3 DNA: TGTGCCAGCACCCGGACAGGACCACAGTTCTTC
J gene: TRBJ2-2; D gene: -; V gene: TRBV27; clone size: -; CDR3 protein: CASSLRDTGELFF; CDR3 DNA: TGTGCCAGCAGTTTAAGGGACACCGGGGAGCTGTTTTTT
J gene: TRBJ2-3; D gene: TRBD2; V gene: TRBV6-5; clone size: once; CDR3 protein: CASSYRAGSVVDTQYF; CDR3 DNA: TGTGCCAGCAGTTACAGAGCGGGGTCGGTTGTAGATACGCAGTATTTT
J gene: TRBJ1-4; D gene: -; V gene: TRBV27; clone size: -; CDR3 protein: CASSVDRATNEKLFF; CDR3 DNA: TGTGCCAGCAGTGTCGACAGAGCCACTAATGAAAAACTGTTTTTT
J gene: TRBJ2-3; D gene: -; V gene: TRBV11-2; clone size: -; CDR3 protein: CASSLGVKGSTDTQYF; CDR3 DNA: TGTGCCAGCAGCTTAGGGGTCAAGGGGTCGACAGATACGCAGTATTTT
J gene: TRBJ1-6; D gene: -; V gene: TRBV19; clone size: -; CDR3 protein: CASSITANYQNSPLHF; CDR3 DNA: TGTGCCAGTAGTATTACAGCGAACTATCAAAATTCACCCCTCCACTTT
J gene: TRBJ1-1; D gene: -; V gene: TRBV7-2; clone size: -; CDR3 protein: CASSPGPGANTEAFF; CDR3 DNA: TGTGCCAGCAGCCCCGGTCCGGGGGCAAATACTGAAGCTTTCTTT
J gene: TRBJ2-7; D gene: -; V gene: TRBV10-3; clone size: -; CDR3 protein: CAISESFVEPAYEQYF; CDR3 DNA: TGTGCCATCAGTGAGTCCTTTGTAGAGCCGGCCTACGAGCAGTACTTC
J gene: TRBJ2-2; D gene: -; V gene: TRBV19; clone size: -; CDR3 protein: CASSMLGNTGELFF; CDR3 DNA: TGTGCCAGTAGTATGCTGGGTAACACCGGGGAGCTGTTTTTT